This T cell receptor beta chain was documented in a study of shared clonotypes between healthy human individuals. Regarding the study as a whole: Clonotype sharing across several donors was observed for around 5% of naive CD4 clonotypes.

TCRdb's copy holds only in-frame clones and misses some; the assay was immunoSEQ multiplex PCR. The sample yields 1,400,000 or so clones, 98% to 99% seen once. A remark on this clone: Its antigen is as yet unknown.

This CDR3 has 13 residues. Trimming took off 3 bases at V and 4 bases at J, with 9 bases between the two ends. CDR1 and CDR2 from the germline V gene are SGHTA and FQGNSA. This chain uses TRBV7-2 with TRBJ1-1; D unclear. Sequenced material: naive CD4+ T cells sorted from blood. Described subset: CD45RA+ positively selected. The TCR comes from a man under 40 in good health. As DNA, the CDR3 is TGTGCCAGCAGCTTCGGGGTAAGCACTGAAGCTTTCTTT. Translation: CASSFGVSTEAFF. Full variable domain (rest looked up from reference TRBV7-2 and TRBJ1-1): GAGVSQSPSNKVTEKGKDVELRCDPISGHTALYWYRQSLGQGLEFLIYFQGNSAPDKSGLPSDRFSAERTGGSVSTLTIQRTQQEDSAVYLCASSFGVSTEAFFGQGTRLTVV.